Listed below are T cell receptor beta chains from one sample, sequenced in a study of CD8 T cells in Susac syndrome. TCRdb ran MiXCR on the immunoSEQ multiplex PCR reads and lists one entry per CDR3 protein. The table records more than 95,000 distinct CDR3 sequences, around 94% of them present only once. Input material: CD4+ T cells from PBMCs. These TCRs come from a human donor in good health. CDR3s include the opening cysteine and the closing phenylalanine or tryptophan. Each record gives: V gene, CDR3 protein.

TRBV5-1 | CASSLVLAGGYNEQFF
TRBV20-1 | CSALVGGLFF
TRBV12-3/TRBV12-4 | CASTQDSYNSPLHF
TRBV12-3/TRBV12-4 | CASKEGGRTEAFF
TRBV14 | CASSQDNRLRPEQYF
TRBV15 | CATSPQVGETEAFF
TRBV18 | CASSQGVGAQPQHF
TRBV2 | CASSEARASGRAYEQYF
TRBV9 | CASSVSSGETQYF
TRBV6-1 | CASSEGPGGVTGELFF
TRBV10-3 | CAISESLGGQLRRFSYEQYF
TRBV12-3/TRBV12-4 | CASTRTSGNYNEQFF
TRBV5-1 | CASSLDGTSTDTQYF
TRBV25-1 | CASTPGQGAADTQYF
TRBV12-3/TRBV12-4 | CASKRDGDSQYF
TRBV16 | CASSPGTGKYEQYF
TRBV7-2 | CASSSSAGEYEQYF
TRBV7-9 | CASSLGTGKTYEQYF
TRBV30 | CAWGDSHEQFF
TRBV12-3/TRBV12-4 | CASSRGQVYTDTQYF
TRBV4-3 | CASSQDRQATNYGYTF
TRBV3-1 | CASSQGGLAGWNEQFF
TRBV6-5 | CASSPGLFIKQPQHF
TRBV20-1 | CSARAETTDGAFF
TRBV5-6 | CASSFWGRGNQPQHF
TRBV4-3 | CASSPSGRGLQIGYTF
TRBV5-1 | CASKLEAPSYNEQFF
TRBV20-1 | CSASDGSFIHEQFF
TRBV20-1 | CSARKSTGAFF
TRBV5-1 | CASSLQPLYQETQYF
TRBV11-2 | CATRGDSSYEQYF
TRBV3-1 | CASSQQGLAGEQYF
TRBV5-1 | CASSFNRGWEQYF
TRBV12-5 | CASGPTDEKPFF
TRBV12-3/TRBV12-4 | CASSFRTNTEAFF
TRBV2 | CASSGSGRNQPQHF
TRBV2 | CASSGGLAGYNEQFF
TRBV20-1 | CSAGQLGMDYEQYF
TRBV2 | CASSGGGAGQPQHF
TRBV6-2/TRBV6-3 | CASSYPSDSGELFF
TRBV3-1 | CASSQGVPGLAGTPYNEQFF
TRBV4-1 | CASSPRENGGTDTQYF
TRBV29-1 | CSGRQGNTDTQYF